This T cell receptor beta chain was captured by sequencing in a study of OX40 agonist ivuxolimab in advanced cancers. Comment on this clone: The antigen is unknown.

General study results and limits: In general, CD8+ T cells held more expanded clones than CD4+ did, on average.

Some clones are missing from TCRdb's copy, which holds only in-frame ones; the method was immunoSEQ multiplex PCR. The sample yields some 86,000 clones, around nine tenths seen once. Peripheral blood came from all dose cohorts at three timepoints. Germline V lookup: CDR1 MGHRA, CDR2 YSYEKL. The length of the CDR3 is 14 residues. V gave up 4 bases and J gave up 1 base, with 10 bases separating them. The sequence was collected from an adult with an advanced solid tumor such as melanoma, head and neck, liver or kidney cancer. Here the sequenced sample was CD4+ or CD8+ T cells sorted from blood, taken in a trial of the OX40 agonist ivuxolimab. The chain couples TRBV4-1 to TRBJ1-1; D is possibly TRBD1 (6 bases). The CDR3 DNA is TGCGCCAGCAGCCCTACAGGGAAGAACACTGAAGCTTTCTTT. This encodes CASSPTGKNTEAFF.